This TCR beta chain was sequenced during a study of cytomegalovirus exposure and HLA in healthy donors. Study-level findings and limits: The authors later found TCR association rates varying by HLA locus, with DRB1 most and HLA-C fewest. It was shown in a later analysis that HLA-associated TCR beta chains were more clonally expanded than other, equally common chains. TRBV6-2, TRBV6-3 and some other V segments were excluded as indistinguishable.

From germline, CDR1 is SGHVS and CDR2 FQNEAQ. This CDR3 region has 19 residues. V trimming: 6 bases; J trimming: 0 bases; junction bases outside the gene matches: 11. With 60 Vbeta and 13 Jbeta primers, the PCR was carried out. Original processing notes: The authors later counted 75 million to 90 million unique TCR beta chains, some 10 million of them shared. Profiled with immunoSEQ multiplex PCR; TCRdb holds only in-frame clones, not every one. The V and J calls and clone size are taken from that table; D and trimming were inferred from the DNA. The data hold roughly 80,000 clones, with 70% to 75% observed a single time. Regarding this clone: Its matching antigen is unknown.

The rearrangement joins TRBV7-8 to TRBJ2-1; 13 bases map to TRBD2. What was sequenced was PBMCs. The origin of this receptor is a woman aged 45-59 years in good health and CMV-seropositive. This CDR3 is CASSKMGLAGSFSYNEQFF. The CDR3, as DNA: TGTGCCAGCAGTAAGATGGGACTAGCGGGATCCTTCTCCTACAATGAGCAGTTCTTC.